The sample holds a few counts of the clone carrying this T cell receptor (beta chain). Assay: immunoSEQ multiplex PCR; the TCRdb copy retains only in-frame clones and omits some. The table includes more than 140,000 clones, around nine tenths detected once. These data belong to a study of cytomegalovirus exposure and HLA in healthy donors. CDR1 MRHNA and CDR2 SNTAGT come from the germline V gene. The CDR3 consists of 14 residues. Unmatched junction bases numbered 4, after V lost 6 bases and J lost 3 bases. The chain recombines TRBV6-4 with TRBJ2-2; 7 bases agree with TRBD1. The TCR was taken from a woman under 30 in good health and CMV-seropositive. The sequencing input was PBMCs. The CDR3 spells CASSPGQYTGELFF. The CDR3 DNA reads TGTGCCAGCAGCCCGGGACAGTACACCGGGGAGCTGTTTTTT.